The next 2 T cell receptor beta chains were all read from a single sample in a study of T-cell memory formation after mild COVID-19. TCRdb called the 5' RACE reads again in MiXCR, with one record for every CDR3 protein. The data show approximately 350,000 distinct CDR3 sequences, around 30% seen once. Sequencing used PBMCs or a T cell subset sorted from them (not recorded which). The receptors were gathered from an adult woman who had mild COVID-19 (a few samples of this study predate the infection). Cell type and time point are not known.

This clonotype occurred a few times. The chain carries TRBV7-2 and TRBJ2-1; TRBD2 aligns across 11 bases. The CDR3 is 20 residues long. CDR1 is SGHTA and CDR2 is FQGNSA in the germline V gene. V trimming: 5 bases; J trimming: 0 bases; junction bases outside the gene matches: 15. In DNA form, the CDR3 reads TGTGCCAGCAGCCTCAAGGCCGGGACTAGCGGTTTTAGCTCCTACAATGAGCAGTTCTTC. Amino acids: CASSLKAGTSGFSSYNEQFF.

The rearrangement links TRBV3-1 to TRBJ2-1; D not certain. The CDR3 totals 12 residues. V shed 1 base and J shed 10 bases, with 8 bases lying between them. Germline CDR1 LGHDT, CDR2 YNNKEL (reference sequence). The CDR3 coding sequence is TGTGCCAGCAGCCAAGTATCCGCGGAGCAGTTCTTC. This codes for CASSQVSAEQFF.